Below are 20 T cell receptor beta chains sequenced from a single sample in a study of OX40 agonist ivuxolimab in advanced cancers. The protocol used for the library was the immunoSEQ multiplex PCR assay. TCRdb limited this immuneACCESS table to in-frame rearrangements with V and J called. A share of clones is missing; checked studies link under half to unresolved V genes, and the rest is unexplained. In all, the sample holds 65,000 to 90,000 clones, and around nine tenths of those were seen once. The top ten clones comprise about 2.3% of the sample. The specimen comprised CD4+ or CD8+ T cells sorted from blood, sampled in a trial of the OX40 agonist ivuxolimab. These receptors originate from an adult with an advanced solid tumor such as melanoma, head and neck, liver or kidney cancer.

This sequence joins TRBV28 and TRBJ2-7; D not resolved. The ends were cut back, 6 bases at V and 5 bases at J, with 20 bases in the middle. There are 15 residues in the CDR3. From germline, CDR1 is MDHEN and CDR2 SYDVKM. The CDR3 coding sequence is TGTGCCAGCAGCCTGCCCCCAAAGGTTTTCCACGAGCAGTACTTC. It translates to CASSLPPKVFHEQYF.

V and J are TRBV7-2 and TRBJ2-1, with TRBD1 as a possible D gene (5 bases). The CDR3 consists of 14 residues. With 1 base removed from V and 6 bases from J, the gap between germline ends came to 10 bases. The germline V gene has CDR1 SGHTA and CDR2 FQGNSA. The chain's CDR3 is CASSLVTGGNEQFF. The CDR3 region has the DNA TGTGCCAGCAGCTTAGTAACAGGCGGCAATGAGCAGTTCTTC.

This chain connects TRBV19 to TRBJ1-1; TRBD1 might be the D (6 bases). CDR1 and CDR2 (germline): LNHDA, SQIVND (reference sequence). The CDR3 loop spans 14 amino acids. Trimming removed 5 bases at V and 7 bases at J, with 17 bases between. The CDR3 DNA follows: TGTGCCAGTAGTCTACAGGGAAGTGGGAGTGAAGCTTTCTTT. Protein sequence: CASSLQGSGSEAFF.

This clone was observed a few times. The J gene is TRBJ2-7, the V gene TRBV6-6; 14 positions match TRBD2. V was pared by 2 bases and J by 4 bases, with 1 base of the junction left unmatched. CDR1 and CDR2 from the germline V gene are MNHNY and SVGAGI (reference sequence). The CDR3 runs to 15 residues. CDR3: CASSYGTSGSYEQYF. For the CDR3, the DNA is TGTGCCAGCAGTTACGGGACTAGCGGGAGTTACGAGCAGTACTTC.

With respect to this clone: An end of the junction differs from the germline gene, which may be a read error. The rearrangement links TRBV18 to TRBJ2-7; tentatively, D is TRBD2 (6 bases). CDR1 is KGHSH, CDR2 LQKENI, per germline. The CDR3 covers 14 residues. Written as DNA, the CDR3 is TGTGCCAGCTCCCCACGGGGAGGCCCAGACGAGCAGTACTTC. It codes for CASSPRGGPDEQYF.

The chain is built from TRBV7-2 and TRBJ2-1; 7 nucleotides line up with TRBD1. The CDR3 has 14 residues. Germline V CDR1 and CDR2: SGHTA, FQGNSA. With 6 bases clipped from V and 7 bases from J, the junction kept 9 bases outside the gene matches. DNA for the CDR3: TGTGCCAGCAGGCCCACAGGGGTAGTAAATGAGCAGTTCTTC. It is translated as CASRPTGVVNEQFF.

The chain has TRBV21-1 and TRBJ2-7; TRBD1 is the table's D call and was not checked against the DNA. TRBV21-1 is an annotated pseudogene. The CDR3 consists of 18 residues. CDR3 residues: CASSKALGAGGHPYEQYF. The CDR3 DNA is TGTGCCAGCAGCAAAGCGCTTGGGGCAGGGGGCCACCCCTACGAGCAGTACTTC.

V gene TRBV7-9 combines with J gene TRBJ1-1; perhaps TRBD1 as D (6 bases). This CDR3 is built from 15 residues. The germline CDR1 and CDR2 sequences are SEHNR and FQNEAQ (reference sequence). V was trimmed by 5 bases and J by 3 bases, leaving 16 bases between them. The CDR3 region is CASSRGQPLHTEAFF. The CDR3 DNA follows: TGTGCCAGCAGCCGTGGACAGCCCCTACACACTGAAGCTTTCTTT.

The chain recombines TRBV5-6 with TRBJ2-1; 8 bases line up with TRBD2. This CDR3 is built from 14 residues. V lost 5 bases, J lost 8 bases, and 9 bases stayed unmatched. The germline V gene encodes CDR1 SGHDT and CDR2 YYEEEE. As DNA, the CDR3 is TGTGCCAGCAGGGCCGGGACTAGTGTTCATGAGCAGTTCTTC. Its translation is CASRAGTSVHEQFF.

The chain combines TRBV30 with TRBJ2-1, with 7 bases that match TRBD2. The CDR3 has 15 amino acids. From germline, CDR1 is GTSNPN and CDR2 SVGIG (reference sequence). V was clipped by 3 bases and J by 2 bases; unmatched bases: 7. CDR3 residues: CAWRYPGGPYNEQFF. The DNA for the CDR3 is TGTGCCTGGAGATATCCGGGGGGACCCTACAATGAGCAGTTCTTC.

The rearrangement joins TRBV5-1 to TRBJ2-2; 9 positions agree with TRBD2. Trimming cost V 0 bases and J 0 bases; bases outside gene matches: 3. The CDR3 covers 17 residues. Germline V gene data show CDR1 as SGHRS and CDR2 as YFSETQ. The CDR3: CASSLAPSGANTGELFF. In DNA, the CDR3 is TGCGCCAGCAGCTTGGCGCCTAGCGGGGCGAACACCGGGGAGCTGTTTTTT.

V is TRBV11-2 and J is TRBJ2-1; D remains unclear. V lost 3 bases to trimming and J lost 3 bases, with 12 bases between them. The CDR3 has 15 amino acids. Germline-derived CDR1 and CDR2 are SGHAT and FQNNGV. The CDR3 loop reads CASSFASGLYNEQFF. The CDR3 DNA follows: TGTGCCAGCAGCTTCGCGTCGGGTCTCTACAATGAGCAGTTCTTC. Full variable domain (remainder filled in from reference TRBV11-2 and TRBJ2-1): EAGVAQSPRYKIIEKRQSVAFWCNPISGHATLYWYQQILGQGPKLLIQFQNNGVVDDSQLPKDRFSAERLKGVDSTLKIQPAKLEDSAVYLCASSFASGLYNEQFFGPGTRLTVL.

V usage is TRBV19 and J usage is TRBJ1-5; D is undetermined. The CDR3 loop spans 13 amino acids. Trimming took off 4 bases at V and 4 bases at J, with 8 bases between the two ends. Germline V gene lookup returns CDR1 LNHDA and CDR2 SQIVND (reference sequence). In DNA form, the CDR3 reads TGTGCCAGTAGTAGGCAGGATAATCAGCCCCAGCATTTT. Protein: CASSRQDNQPQHF. Using reference TRBV19 and TRBJ1-5 for the parts outside the CDR3, the full variable domain is DGGITQSPKYLFRKEGQNVTLSCEQNLNHDAMYWYRQDPGQGLRLIYYSQIVNDFQKGDIAEGYSVSREKKESFPLTVTSAQKNPTAFYLCASSRQDNQPQHFGDGTRLSIL.

The chain uses TRBV2 and TRBJ2-5; no firm D call. Trimming left V 3 bases short and J 4 bases short, with 12 bases between. The CDR3 has 14 amino acids. CDR1 and CDR2 (germline): SNHLY, FYNNEI. The DNA of the CDR3 is TGTGCCAGCAGTGATGGTCTCTCTATAGAGACCCAGTACTTC. It specifies CASSDGLSIETQYF.

This clone was picked up one time. The chain uses TRBV18 and TRBJ1-1; D is possibly TRBD1 (6 bases). CDR3 length equals 15 residues. V was clipped by 4 bases and J by 0 bases, with 12 bases between them. Germline assignment: CDR1 KGHSH and CDR2 LQKENI. The CDR3 sequence: CASSREDSMNTEAFF. The CDR3 DNA follows: TGTGCCAGCTCACGAGAGGACAGCATGAACACTGAAGCTTTCTTT.

This clone appeared a few times. This chain joins TRBV2 and TRBJ2-3; the D gene is possibly TRBD1 (5 bases). V was shortened by 6 bases and J by 5 bases, with 12 bases between the two germline ends. Germline CDR1 SNHLY, CDR2 FYNNEI. The CDR3 loop spans 13 amino acids. DNA of the CDR3: TGTGCCAGCAGGGGGCCTGTGGGAGATACGCAGTATTTT. Translated: CASRGPVGDTQYF.

V gene TRBV7-9 combines with J gene TRBJ2-3; D might be TRBD1 (5 bases). Germline V CDR1 and CDR2: SEHNR, FQNEAQ (reference sequence). Between the trimmed V and J ends, which lost 3 bases and 0 bases, there was a span of 7 bases. The CDR3 contains 14 residues. CDR3 nucleotide sequence: TGTGCCAGCAGCTTCCGACAGAGCACAGATACGCAGTATTTT. It yields the protein CASSFRQSTDTQYF. Full variable domain (outside the CDR3, taken from reference TRBV7-9 and TRBJ2-3): DTGVSQNPRHKITKRGQNVTFRCDPISEHNRLYWYRQTLGQGPEFLTYFQNEAQLEKSRLLSDRFSAERPKGSFSTLEIQRTEQGDSAMYLCASSFRQSTDTQYFGPGTRLTVL.

The chain has TRBV6-6 and TRBJ2-3; D might be TRBD2 (6 bases). V was trimmed by 4 bases and J by 0 bases, leaving 8 bases between them. Per the germline V gene, CDR1 is MNHNY and CDR2 is SVGAGI (reference sequence). The CDR3 covers 14 residues. The CDR3 DNA is TGTGCCAGCAGTTTACTAGCCAGCACAGATACGCAGTATTTT. Translating it yields CASSLLASTDTQYF.

V gene TRBV5-1 combines with J gene TRBJ2-7; the match to TRBD2 covers 9 bases. The germline CDR1 and CDR2 sequences are SGHRS and YFSETQ. The CDR3 has 14 amino acids. With V trimmed by 4 bases and J by 5 bases, 7 bases remained unmatched. The CDR3 loop is CASSPGTSSNEQYF. Here the CDR3 DNA reads TGCGCCAGCAGCCCCGGGACTAGCTCGAACGAGCAGTACTTC.

The rearrangement links TRBV27 to TRBJ1-6; D gene unclear. Deletions cut 7 bases from V and 3 bases from J, with 13 bases between. The germline V gene has CDR1 MNHEY and CDR2 SMNVEV (reference sequence). The CDR3 loop spans 15 amino acids. The CDR3: CASKPQRNYNSPLHF. CDR3 DNA sequence: TGTGCCAGCAAGCCCCAGAGAAACTATAATTCACCCCTCCACTTT.